The rows below give T cell receptor beta chains drawn from one sample of a study of blood T cell repertoires in COVID-19. The method was immunoSEQ multiplex PCR; TCRdb's version includes in-frame clones alone and lacks a portion of them. Among about 250,000 clones listed, about 79% were seen once. Sequenced: peripheral blood. These receptors were taken from an older man with acute or convalescent COVID-19. Each CDR3 is given with its conserved first and last residue. A D gene is named only where the DNA matches it firmly. Clone size is given for some rows only: seen once, a few or many times, or a class if the clone is expanded.

size: .
D: TRBD1
V: TRBV5-5
J: TRBJ1-5
DNA: TGTGCCAGCAGCTTGGGACAGGGGAGCAATCAGCCCCAGCATTTT
CDR3: CASSLGQGSNQPQHF

size: .
D: .
V: TRBV2
J: TRBJ2-5
DNA: TGTGCCAGCAGTAGGACTCATGGGTTGGGAGAGACCCAGTACTTC
CDR3: CASSRTHGLGETQYF

size: few
D: TRBD1
V: TRBV7-9
J: TRBJ1-2
DNA: TGTGCCAGCAGCTTCCCGGGACAGGGAGGCTACACCTTC
CDR3: CASSFPGQGGYTF

size: .
D: TRBD1
V: TRBV18
J: TRBJ1-6
DNA: TGTGCCAGCTCACCAGAGGACAGGGGCAATTCACCCCTCCACTTT
CDR3: CASSPEDRGNSPLHF

size: once
D: .
V: TRBV19
J: TRBJ2-7
DNA: TGTGCCAGTAGTATGGCGGGACTGTACGAGCAGTACTTC
CDR3: CASSMAGLYEQYF

size: .
D: .
V: TRBV27
J: TRBJ2-2
DNA: TGTGCCAGCAGTTTGCGCCAGGGGAACACCGGGGAGCTGTTTTTT
CDR3: CASSLRQGNTGELFF

size: .
D: .
V: TRBV6-1
J: TRBJ1-5
DNA: TGTGCCAGCAGTGAATCGAATCAGCCCCAGCATTTT
CDR3: CASSESNQPQHF

size: .
D: TRBD1
V: TRBV5-6
J: TRBJ1-4
DNA: TGTGCCAGCAGCTTGGTGACAGGGGGGGAAAAACTGTTTTTT
CDR3: CASSLVTGGEKLFF

size: .
D: .
V: TRBV5-1
J: TRBJ2-4
DNA: TGCGCCAGCAGCTCGCTGCTCTCGGACATTCAGTACTTC
CDR3: CASSSLLSDIQYF

size: .
D: TRBD1
V: TRBV28
J: TRBJ1-2
DNA: TGTGCCAGCAGTCCAGGGGACAGATCTAACTATGGCTACACCTTC
CDR3: CASSPGDRSNYGYTF

size: .
D: .
V: TRBV18
J: TRBJ2-6
DNA: TGTGCCAGCTCACCTGTGGCAGGCCTCAGCTCTGGGGCCAACGTCCTGACTTTC
CDR3: CASSPVAGLSSGANVLTF

size: .
D: TRBD1
V: TRBV7-9
J: TRBJ1-6
DNA: TGTGCCAGCAGCTTTTGGACAGGGGGCGATTCACCCCTCCACTTT
CDR3: CASSFWTGGDSPLHF

size: .
D: .
V: TRBV7-6
J: TRBJ1-6
DNA: TGTGCCAGCAGCTTACAGGGTAGCTATAATTCACCCCTCCACTTT
CDR3: CASSLQGSYNSPLHF

size: .
D: .
V: TRBV11-3
J: TRBJ2-1
DNA: TGTGCCAGCAGCTTAGATACGACTGGCCACAATGAGCAGTTCTTC
CDR3: CASSLDTTGHNEQFF

size: .
D: TRBD1
V: TRBV3-1/TRBV3-2
J: TRBJ2-1
DNA: TGTGCCAGCAGCCGCAACAGGGGGCCCAATGAGCAGTTCTTC
CDR3: CASSRNRGPNEQFF

size: once
D: TRBD1
V: TRBV6-1
J: TRBJ1-6
DNA: TGTGCCAGCAGTGAGGGACAGGGGAGCTCACCCCTCCACTTT
CDR3: CASSEGQGSSPLHF

size: .
D: TRBD1
V: TRBV18
J: TRBJ1-1
DNA: TGTGCCAGCTCACCACGGGCAGGGGGAGGAACTGAAGCTTTCTTT
CDR3: CASSPRAGGGTEAFF

size: once
D: .
V: TRBV19
J: TRBJ2-2
DNA: TGTGCCAGCGGAGGGGGGGTCTTGGTCGGGGAGCTGTTTTTT
CDR3: CASGGGVLVGELFF

size: once
D: TRBD2
V: TRBV24-1
J: TRBJ2-3
DNA: TGTGCCACCAGTGATTTGATTAGCGGGAAAGATACGCAGTATTTT
CDR3: CATSDLISGKDTQYF

size: few
D: TRBD2
V: TRBV12-5
J: TRBJ2-7
DNA: TGTGCTAGTGGTTTGCCATTGACTAGCGGATACGAGCAGTACTTC
CDR3: CASGLPLTSGYEQYF

size: few
D: TRBD2
V: TRBV7-9
J: TRBJ2-3
DNA: TGTGCCAGCAGCCAGAGGGGACTAGCGGGGGGACTAAGCACAGATACGCAGTATTTT
CDR3: CASSQRGLAGGLSTDTQYF

size: .
D: TRBD2
V: TRBV5-1
J: TRBJ2-3
DNA: TGCGCCAGCAGCTCTTTCACTAGCGGGATGGGAGATACGCAGTATTTT
CDR3: CASSSFTSGMGDTQYF

size: .
D: .
V: TRBV19
J: TRBJ1-1
DNA: TGTGCCAGTAGTATAGTCACGGGGGAAGCTTTCTTT
CDR3: CASSIVTGEAFF

size: .
D: TRBD1
V: TRBV11-2
J: TRBJ1-4
DNA: TGTGCCAGCAGCTTGTTTACGGGGGGACAGGGATCGGAAAAACTGTTTTTT
CDR3: CASSLFTGGQGSEKLFF

size: once
D: .
V: TRBV24-1
J: TRBJ2-1
DNA: TGTGCCACCAGTGATCCTGGACTCGCCGAGCAGTTCTTC
CDR3: CATSDPGLAEQFF

size: .
D: .
V: TRBV18
J: TRBJ2-1
DNA: TGTGCCAGCTCACCACCAGGCGGGGATGAGCAGTTCTTC
CDR3: CASSPPGGDEQFF

size: .
D: TRBD2
V: TRBV4-1
J: TRBJ2-3
DNA: TGCGCCAGCAGCCCCACCCCAGGGACTAGGACAGATACGCAGTATTTT
CDR3: CASSPTPGTRTDTQYF

size: .
D: TRBD2
V: TRBV5-4
J: TRBJ2-3
DNA: TGTGCCAGCAGCCGGACTAGCGGACCCACAGATACGCAGTATTTT
CDR3: CASSRTSGPTDTQYF

size: few
D: TRBD1
V: TRBV7-9
J: TRBJ1-4
DNA: TGTGCCAGCAGCTACGGACAGGCCACTAATGAAAAACTGTTTTTT
CDR3: CASSYGQATNEKLFF

size: once
D: .
V: TRBV7-6
J: TRBJ2-2
DNA: TGTGCCAGCAGCATTATCCCCGGGGAGCTGTTTTTT
CDR3: CASSIIPGELFF

size: .
D: TRBD1
V: TRBV24-1
J: TRBJ2-6
DNA: TGTGCCACCAGTCCCTCGACAGGGAGCCCTGGGGCCAACGTCCTGACTTTC
CDR3: CATSPSTGSPGANVLTF

size: .
D: .
V: TRBV30
J: TRBJ2-3
DNA: TGTGCCTGGAGCCAGGATGCGGATACGCAGTATTTT
CDR3: CAWSQDADTQYF

size: .
D: .
V: TRBV6-5
J: TRBJ1-3
DNA: TGTGCCAGCAGTTTGGGGGCCTCTGGAAACACCATATATTTT
CDR3: CASSLGASGNTIYF

size: .
D: .
V: TRBV27
J: TRBJ2-7
DNA: TGTGCCAGCAGTCCACTACCCCTTGCCTACGAGCAGTACTTC
CDR3: CASSPLPLAYEQYF

size: .
D: .
V: TRBV6-5
J: TRBJ1-5
DNA: TGTGCCAGCAGCTGGAGGGGCCCTAGCAATCAGCCCCAGCATTTT
CDR3: CASSWRGPSNQPQHF

size: .
D: .
V: TRBV28
J: TRBJ1-1
DNA: TGTGCCAGCAGTTCCCCCGGGATCAACACTGAAGCTTTCTTT
CDR3: CASSSPGINTEAFF

size: .
D: .
V: TRBV18
J: TRBJ2-1
DNA: TGTGCCAGCTCACCAAGCATCTACAATGAGCAGTTCTTC
CDR3: CASSPSIYNEQFF

size: .
D: TRBD2
V: TRBV4-2
J: TRBJ2-7
DNA: TGTGCCAGCAGCCCCCAAGGACTAGCGGGAGCCTACGAGCAGTACTTC
CDR3: CASSPQGLAGAYEQYF

size: .
D: TRBD2
V: TRBV4-1
J: TRBJ2-2
DNA: TGCGCCAGCAGCCAAGATCGCCTAGCGGTGTCCGGGGAGCTGTTTTTT
CDR3: CASSQDRLAVSGELFF

size: .
D: .
V: TRBV18
J: TRBJ2-5
DNA: TGTGCCAGCTCACCCCTGGGAGGAGAGACCCAGTACTTC
CDR3: CASSPLGGETQYF

size: .
D: .
V: TRBV21-1
J: TRBJ1-2
DNA: TGTGCCAGCAGCTCTGGGACAGAAAGATATGGCTACACCTTC
CDR3: CASSSGTERYGYTF

size: .
D: .
V: TRBV21-1
J: TRBJ1-1
DNA: TGTGCCAGCAGCAAGGAAGGGGTCCCGGACAGAGACACTGAAGCTTTCTTT
CDR3: CASSKEGVPDRDTEAFF

size: .
D: .
V: TRBV25-1
J: TRBJ1-5
DNA: TGTGCCAGCAGTCGGGGAGGAGACGTCCAGCCCCAGCATTTT
CDR3: CASSRGGDVQPQHF

size: .
D: TRBD2
V: TRBV5-1
J: TRBJ2-1
DNA: TGCGCCAGCAGCTTGAGTGGCGGGAGAACGTCCTACAATGAGCAGTTCTTC
CDR3: CASSLSGGRTSYNEQFF

size: once
D: .
V: TRBV15
J: TRBJ1-6
DNA: TGTGCCACCAGCACCGCGCGAGGGGGTAATTCACCCCTCCACTTT
CDR3: CATSTARGGNSPLHF

size: .
D: TRBD2
V: TRBV4-2
J: TRBJ2-1
DNA: TGTGCCAGCAGCCAAGAACCCGGGGGGAGCTCCTACAATGAGCAGTTCTTC
CDR3: CASSQEPGGSSYNEQFF

size: once
D: TRBD1
V: TRBV29-1
J: TRBJ2-7
DNA: TGCAGCTCCGCCGACAGGGTTGATAGCGAGCAGTACTTC
CDR3: CSSADRVDSEQYF

size: .
D: TRBD1
V: TRBV28
J: TRBJ1-2
DNA: TGTGCCACACGCCAAGGGGGACAGCAAAACTATGGCTACACCTTC
CDR3: CATRQGGQQNYGYTF

size: .
D: .
V: TRBV5-4
J: TRBJ2-7
DNA: TGTGCCAGCAGCTATCCAGGAGGCTCCTACGAGCAGTACTTC
CDR3: CASSYPGGSYEQYF

size: once
D: .
V: TRBV19
J: TRBJ1-1
DNA: TGTGCCAGTAGTATAGATCGGACAGTCAAGACTGAAGCTTTCTTT
CDR3: CASSIDRTVKTEAFF

size: .
D: .
V: TRBV4-1
J: TRBJ2-7
DNA: TGCGCCAGCAGCCAAGACACAGGTTGGGAGCAGTACTTC
CDR3: CASSQDTGWEQYF